The 3 T cell receptor beta chains below were found in one sample sequenced in a study of blood T cell repertoires in COVID-19. Sequenced by immunoSEQ multiplex PCR; TCRdb stores in-frame clones only, minus some. The table has roughly 430,000 clones, 70% to 90% seen once. Sequencing was carried out using PBMCs or T cells enriched from blood (not recorded which). Receptor source: a woman aged 18-35 years who had been exposed to COVID-19.

This clone has more than one count but fewer than ten. This chain uses TRBV28 with TRBJ2-2; tentative D call: TRBD1 (6 bases). V dropped 2 bases and J dropped 1 base, with 8 bases sitting between them. The CDR3 extends over 15 amino acids. Germline V gene lookup returns CDR1 MDHEN and CDR2 SYDVKM. CDR3 loop: CASSLTGWNTGELFF. CDR3 nucleotide sequence: TGTGCCAGCAGTTTAACAGGGTGGAACACCGGGGAGCTGTTTTTT.

This clone was picked up one time. J is TRBJ1-2 and V is TRBV28; the D gene is possibly TRBD1 (6 bases). This CDR3 region has 16 residues. Trimming removed 5 bases from V and 3 bases from J, with 19 bases in between. Germline loops: CDR1 MDHEN, CDR2 SYDVKM. CDR3 coding DNA: TGTGCCAGCAGTACTACCACAGGGCCAACTCACTATGGCTACACCTTC. Translation: CASSTTTGPTHYGYTF.

The chain has TRBV14 and TRBJ1-2, with D possibly being TRBD1 (6 bases). V dropped 3 bases and J dropped 4 bases, with 18 bases sitting between them. The CDR3 consists of 16 residues. Germline V lookup: CDR1 SGHDN, CDR2 FVKESK. The CDR3 nucleotides are TGTGCCAGCAGCCAGGGGGGGGCCTCCCCTTTCTATGGCTACACCTTC. Protein product: CASSQGGASPFYGYTF. Drawing the rest from reference TRBV14 and TRBJ1-2, the complete variable domain is EAGVTQFPSHSVIEKGQTVTLRCDPISGHDNLYWYRRVMGKEIKFLLHFVKESKQDESGMPNNRFLAERTGGTYSTLKVQPAELEDSGVYFCASSQGGASPFYGYTFGSGTRLTVV.